This T cell receptor (beta chain) was captured by sequencing in a study of Ad26.COV2.S vaccination and SARS-CoV-2 variants. The treatment is: some 20 received Ad26.COV2.S at low or high dose, single or two shots; 5 received placebo; per-sample allocation not given. Sampling was performed 63 days after the first vaccine or placebo injection. The repertoire was sequenced with immunoSEQ multiplex PCR; TCRdb's copy has only in-frame clones and lacks some. Here the sample spans some 330,000 clones, about nine tenths being singletons. Sequencing used peripheral blood, obtained in a trial of Ad26.COV2.S vaccine versus placebo. The sequence was obtained from a person between 18 and 60 years old who received the Ad26.COV2.S COVID-19 vaccine or a placebo.

The CDR3 region has the DNA TGTGCCAGCAGTTTAGAGGCCGGTTCACCCCTCCACTTT. Residues: CASSLEAGSPLHF. The chain joins TRBV7-3 to TRBJ1-6; D is ambiguous. Per the germline V gene, CDR1 is SGHTA and CDR2 is FQGTGA. This CDR3 is 13 amino acids long. Trimming shortened V by 6 bases and J by 9 bases, and 12 bases separated the two germline ends.